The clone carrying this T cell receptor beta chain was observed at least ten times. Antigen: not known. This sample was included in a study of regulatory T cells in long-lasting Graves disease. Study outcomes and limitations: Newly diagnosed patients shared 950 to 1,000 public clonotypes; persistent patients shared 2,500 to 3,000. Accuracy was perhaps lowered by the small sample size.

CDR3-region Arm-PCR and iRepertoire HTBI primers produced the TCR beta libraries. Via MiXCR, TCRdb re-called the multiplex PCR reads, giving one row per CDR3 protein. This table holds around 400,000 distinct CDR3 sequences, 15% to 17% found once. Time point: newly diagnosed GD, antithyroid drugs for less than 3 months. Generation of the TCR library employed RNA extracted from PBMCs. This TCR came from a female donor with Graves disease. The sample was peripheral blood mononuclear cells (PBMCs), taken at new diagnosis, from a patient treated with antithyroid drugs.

CDR3: CASRQGASARHNEQFF. In DNA, the CDR3 is TGTGCCAGCAGACAGGGGGCTTCGGCGAGGCACAATGAGCAGTTCTTC. The chain recombines TRBV6-1 with TRBJ2-1, with 9 nucleotides matching TRBD1. This CDR3 is 16 amino acids long. Germline CDR1 and CDR2: MNHNS and SASEGT. V lost 6 bases, J lost 5 bases, and 11 bases stayed unmatched.